This entry lists 23 T cell receptor beta chains sequenced from one sample in a study of cytomegalovirus exposure and HLA in healthy donors. Clones were read by immunoSEQ multiplex PCR, and TCRdb kept only the in-frame ones, dropping some. The data hold around 400,000 clones, with roughly 85% observed a single time. Sequencing was carried out using PBMCs. The receptors derive from a woman aged 18-29 years in good health and CMV-seronegative.

The chain employs TRBV28 and TRBJ1-1; the match to TRBD1 covers 7 bases. V shed 6 bases, J shed 3 bases, and the junction held 7 bases outside the gene matches. CDR1 and CDR2 from the germline V gene are MDHEN and SYDVKM. The CDR3 has 14 amino acids. This CDR3 is CASRPGTVYTEAFF. CDR3 in DNA: TGTGCCAGCAGACCCGGGACAGTTTACACTGAAGCTTTCTTT. The full variable domain, in which reference TRBV28 and TRBJ1-1 provide the parts outside the CDR3, is DVKVTQSSRYLVKRTGEKVFLECVQDMDHENMFWYRQDPGLGLRLIYFSYDVKMKEKGDIPEGYSVSREKKERFSLILESASTNQTSMYLCASRPGTVYTEAFFGQGTRLTVV.

This chain links TRBV4-1 with TRBJ1-5, with 7 positions matching TRBD1. The CDR3 consists of 17 residues. Germline V gives CDR1 MGHRA, CDR2 YSYEKL. J was trimmed by 6 bases and V by 2 bases; bases with no gene match: 13. CDR3 loop: CASSQHPGTATGQPQHF. As DNA, the CDR3 is TGCGCCAGCAGCCAACACCCCGGGACAGCCACGGGTCAGCCCCAGCATTTT.

The chain has TRBV9 and TRBJ2-1; TRBD2 might be the D (6 bases). The CDR3 sequence is 13 residues long. The germline V and J ends were trimmed by 3 bases and 12 bases, with 16 bases remaining between them. Germline assignment: CDR1 SGDLS and CDR2 YYNGEE. CDR3 loop: CASSALDSGRQFF. The CDR3 DNA reads as TGTGCCAGCAGCGCCCTAGATAGCGGAAGGCAGTTCTTC.

The V and J genes are TRBV6-5 and TRBJ1-2; D unresolved. CDR1 MNHEY and CDR2 SVGAGI come from the germline V gene. The CDR3 has 14 residues. V was shortened by 6 bases and J by 7 bases, with 18 bases between the two germline ends. CDR3 sequence reads: CASSSGPQNLGYTF. CDR3 DNA sequence: TGTGCCAGCAGCAGCGGGCCGCAAAATCTTGGCTACACCTTC.

The chain employs TRBV9 and TRBJ2-7, with D possibly being TRBD2 (5 bases). This CDR3 has 15 amino acids. Trimming pared 0 bases from V and 3 bases from J, leaving 13 bases between. Per the germline V gene, CDR1 is SGDLS and CDR2 is YYNGEE. The CDR3 protein is CASSVEPDSSYEQYF. Here the CDR3 DNA reads TGTGCCAGCAGCGTAGAGCCGGACTCCAGCTACGAGCAGTACTTC.

The chain is built from TRBV30 and TRBJ1-5, with TRBD1 identical over 8 bases. The CDR3 extends over 14 amino acids. V shed 4 bases, J shed 7 bases, and the junction held 9 bases outside the gene matches. Germline CDR1 is GTSNPN and CDR2 is SVGIG (reference sequence). The CDR3 nucleotides read TGTGCCTGGAACGACGGACAGGGCGGGCAGCCCCAGCATTTT. This encodes CAWNDGQGGQPQHF.

This clone came up a few times. The V call is TRBV6-4, the J call TRBJ1-6, with 8 bases aligning to TRBD1. Germline V CDR1 and CDR2: MRHNA, SNTAGT. The trim removed 6 bases at V and 6 bases at J, leaving 7 bases unmatched. This CDR3 spans 15 amino acids. The CDR3 coding sequence is TGTGCCAGCAGCCAGGACAGGGCGGCTAATTCACCCCTCCACTTT. Residues: CASSQDRAANSPLHF.

The V gene is TRBV7-6, the J gene TRBJ2-7, with TRBD2 as a possible D gene (7 bases). CDR1 and CDR2 (germline): SGHVS, FNYEAQ. CDR3 length: 15 residues. Trimming cost V 5 bases and J 3 bases, with 17 bases left between them. CDR3 nucleotide sequence: TGTGCCAGCAGCCAAATGCCGGGGGGCCTCTACGAGCAGTACTTC. This codes for CASSQMPGGLYEQYF.

This sequence joins TRBV5-1 and TRBJ2-2; 7 bases agree with TRBD1. This CDR3 has 14 residues. Trimming cost V 4 bases and J 7 bases; bases outside gene matches: 7. Germline V CDR1 and CDR2: SGHRS, YFSETQ. Written as DNA, the CDR3 is TGCGCCAGCAGCCCCGGGGACAGAGGCGGGGAGCTGTTTTTT. Its protein is CASSPGDRGGELFF. The whole variable domain, remainder taken from reference TRBV5-1 and TRBJ2-2, is KAGVTQTPRYLIKTRGQQVTLSCSPISGHRSVSWYQQTPGQGLQFLFEYFSETQRNKGNFPGRFSGRQFSNSRSEMNVSTLELGDSALYLCASSPGDRGGELFFGEGSRLTVL.

The chain is built from TRBV29-1 and TRBJ2-5; 7 nucleotides align to TRBD2. The CDR3 consists of 13 residues. V lost 3 bases and J lost 4; bases outside the gene matches: 5. Looked up from germline, CDR1 is SQVTM and CDR2 is ANQGSEA. CDR3 DNA sequence: TGCAGCGTTGATGAGGGGACTATAGAGACCCAGTACTTC. Its translation: CSVDEGTIETQYF. Together with reference TRBV29-1 and TRBJ2-5, the CDR3 gives the full variable domain: SAVISQKPSRDICQRGTSLTIQCQVDSQVTMMFWYRQQPGQSLTLIATANQGSEATYESGFVIDKFPISRPNLTFSTLTVSNMSPEDSSIYLCSVDEGTIETQYFGPGTRLLVL.

This sequence joins TRBV6-1 and TRBJ2-2, with D tentatively TRBD1 (5 bases). Germline CDR1 MNHNS, CDR2 SASEGT. The V end lost 3 bases, the J end lost 6 bases, and 11 bases lay between the germline ends. CDR3 length equals 14 residues. The CDR3 DNA is TGTGCCAGCAGTGAGGGGCGTACCCCCGGGGAGCTGTTTTTT. Protein product: CASSEGRTPGELFF.

J is TRBJ1-2 and V is TRBV6-1, with D perhaps matching TRBD1 (5 bases). V was clipped by 1 base and J by 6 bases, with 9 bases between them. CDR3 length: 13 residues. Germline V CDR1 and CDR2: MNHNS, SASEGT. CDR3 bases: TGTGCCAGCAGTGAAGTGGGGGAGGATGGCTACACCTTC. Translating it yields CASSEVGEDGYTF.

This clone was seen once. The V and J genes are TRBV30 and TRBJ1-2; D ambiguous. V was clipped by 0 bases and J by 0 bases, with 11 bases between them. Per germline, CDR1 GTSNPN and CDR2 SVGIG (reference sequence). This CDR3 comprises 15 residues. CDR3 DNA: TGTGCCTGGAGTGTACCTCGGTATTCTAACTATGGCTACACCTTC. This encodes CAWSVPRYSNYGYTF.

This chain joins TRBV6-1 and TRBJ2-3, with TRBD2 as a possible D gene (5 bases). Germline-derived CDR1 and CDR2 are MNHNS and SASEGT. The CDR3 extends over 14 amino acids. Trimming took 2 bases from V and 0 from J, leaving 6 bases between them. DNA for the CDR3: TGTGCCAGCAGTGAATGGACTAGCACAGATACGCAGTATTTT. Translated, it gives CASSEWTSTDTQYF.

This clone was observed a few times. This chain connects TRBV7-9 to TRBJ1-6, with TRBD1 matching over 7 bases. Germline values: CDR1 SEHNR, CDR2 FQNEAQ (reference sequence). The CDR3 sequence is 15 residues long. The junction had 5 bases not matched to a gene; V was cut back by 5 bases and J by 4 bases. The CDR3 DNA sequence: TGTGCCAGCAGCACCCTACAGGGGTATAATTCACCCCTCCACTTT. Translating it yields CASSTLQGYNSPLHF.

The rearrangement links TRBV11-2 to TRBJ2-7; 10 bases match TRBD2. This CDR3 has 15 amino acids. V was pared by 6 bases and J by 1 base, with 6 bases of the junction left unmatched. The germline gives CDR1 SGHAT, CDR2 FQNNGV. As DNA, the CDR3 is TGTGCCAGCAGACAAAGCGGGAGGGGTTCCTACGAGCAGTACTTC. Encoded protein: CASRQSGRGSYEQYF. Combining the CDR3 with reference TRBV11-2 and TRBJ2-7 gives the whole variable domain EAGVAQSPRYKIIEKRQSVAFWCNPISGHATLYWYQQILGQGPKLLIQFQNNGVVDDSQLPKDRFSAERLKGVDSTLKIQPAKLEDSAVYLCASRQSGRGSYEQYFGPGTRLTVT.

This clone was counted once. The V gene is TRBV2, the J gene TRBJ2-4; weak D call: TRBD2 (5 bases). Trimming took 9 bases from V and 6 from J, leaving 21 bases between them. CDR3 size: 15 residues. In germline, CDR1 is SNHLY, CDR2 FYNNEI. The CDR3 loop is CASRGFRESVNIQYF. The DNA for the CDR3 is TGTGCCAGTAGAGGGTTCCGTGAGTCGGTAAACATTCAGTACTTC.

The chain links TRBV7-3 to TRBJ2-7, with a tentative D call TRBD1 (6 bases). Trimming took off 1 base at V and 9 bases at J, with 19 bases between the two ends. CDR1 is SGHTA, CDR2 FQGTGA, per germline. The CDR3 contains 15 residues. CDR3 loop: CASSLILDRPLGQYF. DNA for the CDR3: TGTGCCAGCAGCTTAATTCTGGACAGACCTCTTGGGCAGTACTTC.

CDR3 amino acids: CASSDDQLGGEKLFF. The CDR3 DNA reads as TGTGCCAGCAGTGATGACCAGTTAGGAGGAGAAAAACTGTTTTTT. The rearrangement links TRBV2 to TRBJ1-4; D is undetermined. This CDR3 has 15 amino acids. Looked up from germline, CDR1 is SNHLY and CDR2 is FYNNEI. The ends were cut back, 3 bases at V and 8 bases at J, with 16 bases in the middle.

The J gene is TRBJ1-5, the V gene TRBV29-1; D gene uncertain. Deletions cut 7 bases from V and 2 bases from J, with 9 bases between. The CDR3 has 12 amino acids. CDR1 and CDR2 from the germline V gene are SQVTM and ANQGSEA. The chain's CDR3 is CSAAVGNQPQHF. CDR3 in DNA: TGCAGCGCCGCGGTTGGCAATCAGCCCCAGCATTTT.

The genes are TRBV30 and TRBJ2-2; D gene unclear. Trimming left V 0 bases short and J 7 bases short, with 9 bases between. Germline assignment: CDR1 GTSNPN and CDR2 SVGIG (reference sequence). There are 13 residues in the CDR3. The CDR3 coding sequence is TGTGCCTGGAGTGTGGCAGAATACGGGGAGCTGTTTTTT. Its translation is CAWSVAEYGELFF. The whole variable domain, remainder taken from reference TRBV30 and TRBJ2-2, is SQTIHQWPATLVQPVGSPLSLECTVEGTSNPNLYWYRQAAGRGLQLLFYSVGIGQISSEVPQNLSASRPQDRQFILSSKKLLLSDSGFYLCAWSVAEYGELFFGEGSRLTVL.

The V gene is TRBV28, the J gene TRBJ2-7; TRBD1 matches at 8 bases. After removal of 2 bases from V and 4 bases from J, the junction contained 7 bases not matched to a gene. CDR1 MDHEN and CDR2 SYDVKM come from the germline V gene. CDR3 length: 15 residues. Written as DNA, the CDR3 is TGTGCCAGCAGTTTAGTGAGACAGGGGCGATACGAGCAGTACTTC. Translated, it gives CASSLVRQGRYEQYF.

CDR3 bases: TGCAGCGCTACTAGCGGGAGTACGGTATGGGAGCAGTTCTTC. This gives the protein CSATSGSTVWEQFF. The chain employs TRBV29-1 and TRBJ2-1; 11 positions agree with TRBD2. CDR1 is SQVTM, CDR2 ANQGSEA, per germline. This CDR3 has 14 residues. J gave up 10 bases and V 7 bases, and 12 bases lay outside the gene matches.